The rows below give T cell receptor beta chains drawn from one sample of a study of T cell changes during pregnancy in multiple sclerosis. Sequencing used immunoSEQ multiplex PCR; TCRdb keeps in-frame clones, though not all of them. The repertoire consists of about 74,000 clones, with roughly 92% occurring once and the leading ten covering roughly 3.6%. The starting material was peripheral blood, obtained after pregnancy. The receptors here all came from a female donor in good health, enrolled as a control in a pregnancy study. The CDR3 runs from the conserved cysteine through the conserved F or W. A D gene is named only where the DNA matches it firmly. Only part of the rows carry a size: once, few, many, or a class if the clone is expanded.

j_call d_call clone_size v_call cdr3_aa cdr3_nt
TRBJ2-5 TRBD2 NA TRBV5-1 CASSLAAGGQETQYF TGCGCCAGCAGCTTGGCAGCGGGGGGGCAAGAGACCCAGTACTTC
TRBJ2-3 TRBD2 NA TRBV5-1 CASREGLDPQYF TGCGCCAGCAGGGAGGGACTAGATCCGCAGTATTTT
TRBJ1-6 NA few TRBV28 CASSLEGRALHF TGTGCCAGCAGTCTTGAGGGGAGGGCCCTCCACTTT
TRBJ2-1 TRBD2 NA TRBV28 CASSEPGLGANEQFF TGTGCCAGCAGTGAACCGGGACTAGGAGCCAATGAGCAGTTCTTC
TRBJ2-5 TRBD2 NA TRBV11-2 CASSYSGAATYETQYF TGTGCCAGCAGCTATAGCGGGGCGGCGACGTACGAGACCCAGTACTTC
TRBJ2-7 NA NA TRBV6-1 CASSERDRLSYEQYF TGTGCCAGCAGTGAAAGAGACAGGCTCTCCTACGAGCAGTACTTC
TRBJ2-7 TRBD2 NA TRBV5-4 CASSLGTSETYEQYF TGTGCCAGCAGCCTAGGGACTAGCGAGACCTACGAGCAGTACTTC
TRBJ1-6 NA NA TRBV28 CASAELNSPLHF TGTGCCAGCGCCGAACTGAATTCACCCCTCCACTTT
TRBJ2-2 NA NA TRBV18 CASSPPSGWTGELFF TGTGCCAGCTCACCACCGTCAGGGTGGACCGGGGAGCTGTTTTTT
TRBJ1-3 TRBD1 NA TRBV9 CASSPQGGTTSGNTIYF TGTGCCAGCAGCCCCCAGGGGGGCACCACGTCTGGAAACACCATATATTTT
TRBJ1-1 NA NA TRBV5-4 CASSLAGRRGAEAFF TGTGCCAGCAGCTTGGCAGGGCGAAGGGGCGCTGAAGCTTTCTTT
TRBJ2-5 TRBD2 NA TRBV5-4 CASSSPGASGQETQYF TGTGCCAGCAGCTCCCCCGGTGCTAGCGGACAAGAGACCCAGTACTTC
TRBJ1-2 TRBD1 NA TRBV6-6 CASRNPGQGYGYTF TGTGCCAGCAGGAATCCGGGACAGGGCTATGGCTACACCTTC
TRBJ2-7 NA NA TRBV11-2 CASSLSVEQYF TGTGCCAGCAGCTTATCTGTGGAGCAGTACTTC
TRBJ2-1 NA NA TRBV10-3 CARGEQFF TGTGCCCGAGGTGAGCAGTTCTTC